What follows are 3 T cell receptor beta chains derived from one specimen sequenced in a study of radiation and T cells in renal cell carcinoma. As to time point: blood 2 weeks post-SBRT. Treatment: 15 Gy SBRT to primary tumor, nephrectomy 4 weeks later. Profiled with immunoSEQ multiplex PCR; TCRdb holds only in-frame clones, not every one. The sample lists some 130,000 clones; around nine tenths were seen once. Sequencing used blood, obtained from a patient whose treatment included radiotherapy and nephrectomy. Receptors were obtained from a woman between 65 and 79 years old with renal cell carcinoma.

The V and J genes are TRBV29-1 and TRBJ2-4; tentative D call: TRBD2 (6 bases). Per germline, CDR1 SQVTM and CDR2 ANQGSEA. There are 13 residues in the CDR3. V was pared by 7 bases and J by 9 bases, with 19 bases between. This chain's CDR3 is CSGGEGTPGIQYF. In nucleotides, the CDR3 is TGCAGCGGGGGGGAAGGTACACCGGGCATTCAGTACTTC.

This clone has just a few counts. CDR3 coding DNA: TGTGCCAGCAGCTTGCAGGGTCTGGTCTATGGCTACACCTTC. Protein sequence: CASSLQGLVYGYTF. This sequence joins TRBV5-6 and TRBJ1-2; perhaps TRBD1 as D (5 bases). Germline CDR1 and CDR2: SGHDT and YYEEEE. The CDR3 length is 14 residues. Trimming stripped 1 base from V and 4 bases from J, with 11 bases between. The full variable domain, completed using reference TRBV5-6 and TRBJ1-2, is DAGVTQSPTHLIKTRGQQVTLRCSPKSGHDTVSWYQQALGQGPQFIFQYYEEEERQRGNFPDRFSGHQFPNYSSELNVNALLLGDSALYLCASSLQGLVYGYTFGSGTRLTVV.

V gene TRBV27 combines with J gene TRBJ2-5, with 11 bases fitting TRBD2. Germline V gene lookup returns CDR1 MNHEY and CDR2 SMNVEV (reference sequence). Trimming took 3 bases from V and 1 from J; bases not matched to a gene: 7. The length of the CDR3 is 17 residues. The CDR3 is CASSFLAGTSGQETQYF. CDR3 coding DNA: TGTGCCAGCAGTTTCCTGGCCGGGACTAGCGGCCAAGAGACCCAGTACTTC.